Detailed here is one T cell receptor beta chain. No antigen is known for it. Trimming at V came to 2 bases and at J to 4 bases, leaving 17 bases not matched to a gene. CDR1 SEHNR and CDR2 FQNEAQ come from the germline V gene (reference sequence). The CDR3 is 18 residues long. The time point denotes: cycle 4 day 1 (C4D1), after less than 7 weeks of nivolumab. Every patient experienced relapse after autologous stem cell transplantation, and brentuximab vedotin exposure varied. Thawed PBMCs underwent magnetic negative selection to obtain purified CD8+ T cells. Patients' outcomes at their best amounted to complete response, partial response or progressive disease. Method: immunoSEQ multiplex PCR; TCRdb's copy keeps in-frame clones and lacks some. The sample contains about 7,800 clones, about 77% of which appear only once. The sample originates from a study of PD-1 blockade in classical Hodgkin lymphoma. Study details: Patients were infused with nivolumab 3 mg/kg every 2 weeks. General study points: Complete responders' diversity at baseline resembled that of newly diagnosed patients. By C4D1, CD4+ diversity increased significantly, especially in complete responders.

This sequence was found in a human donor with classical Hodgkin lymphoma. The sequenced sample was CD8+ T cells from blood, obtained before the fourth cycle of nivolumab. The rearrangement links TRBV7-9 to TRBJ2-7, with TRBD2 matching over 7 bases. CDR3: CASSLPAGGPMRGYEQYF. The DNA of the CDR3 is TGTGCCAGCAGCTTACCGGCGGGCGGGCCTATGCGGGGGTACGAGCAGTACTTC.